The TCR beta chain described here comes from a study of cytomegalovirus exposure and HLA in healthy donors. The PCR contained 60 Vbeta and 13 Jbeta primers. Data came from immunoSEQ multiplex PCR; TCRdb stores just in-frame clones and leaves some out. The table has 95,000 to 150,000 clones, over 70% seen once; the top ten hold 3% to 3.5%. Trimming left V 5 bases short and J 1 base short, with 9 bases between. Germline V gives CDR1 SGHVS, CDR2 FQNEAQ. The CDR3 loop spans 13 amino acids. About this clone: Its specificity is unknown.

Study outcomes and limitations: In a later analysis, DRB1 alleles had the most associated TCRs; HLA-C alleles the fewest. CMV serostatus was the only immune exposure information that was available. TCR beta sequences reportedly predicted most subjects' HLA-A and HLA-B alleles accurately.

Sample: PBMCs. The J gene is TRBJ2-7, the V gene TRBV7-8, with D hard to call. This TCR was sampled from a woman in her forties or fifties in good health and CMV-seronegative. CDR3 coding DNA: TGTGCCAGCAGCCAAAGACAATCCTACGAGCAGTACTTC. This sequence encodes CASSQRQSYEQYF.